This TCR beta chain was captured in a study of early T cells in non-severe SARS-CoV-2 infection. Study-level information: Unsorted whole blood bulk RNA was sequenced, with unpaired chains. Findings and limits, study-wide: Matching with VDJdb favored anti-spike CD8 responses (missing private and CD4 specificities).

This clonotype was found many times. Its antigen is unknown. Individual cDNA molecules were tagged with unique molecular identifiers, the study reported. TCRdb reanalysed the 5' RACE reads using MiXCR and keeps one entry per CDR3 protein. Here the sample spans about 81,000 distinct CDR3 sequences, approximately 6% being singletons. The TCR was taken from an adult who was a healthcare worker with PCR-confirmed SARS-CoV-2 infection or an uninfected control (not recorded which). The sequencing input was whole blood.

This chain's CDR3 is CASRITGDTDTQYF. The CDR3, as DNA: TGTGCCAGCAGGATAACCGGGGATACAGATACGCAGTATTTT. The chain has TRBV28 and TRBJ2-3, with a possible D match to TRBD2 (5 bases). The CDR3 is 14 amino acids. V was cut by 6 bases and J by 3 bases, with 13 bases left in between. CDR1 is MDHEN and CDR2 is SYDVKM in the germline V gene.